This record concerns one T cell receptor beta chain sequence. Its antigen specificity is not known. Per-nucleotide qualities are absent, and no much larger clonotype sits a single base away. The sample is drawn from a study of blood T cell repertoires in COVID-19 (dated by TCRdb to the early 2020s). In the study overall: Samples from collaborators originated in the United States, Italy and Spain and spanned both the acute and convalescent phases of COVID-19. Subjects who had been exposed to COVID-19, were actively infected with it, or had recovered from it provided the deeply sampled blood TCRbeta repertoires that made up the dataset. A freely available public database, intended as a resource for researchers studying the immune response to SARS-CoV-2, is where the repertoires were released. Samples were obtained from the ongoing ImmuneRACE study (first 160 participants) and from some 1,300 subjects provided by 6 global collaborators. Where HLA class I and class II types were available, the types were taken from metadata supplied by the sample provider, not from assay-based typing. Sample metadata almost always included a de-identified subject ID, COVID-19 status, age in years and sex. The prospective study material was composed of cDNA or gDNA derived from T cells, B-cell-depleted T cells, or PBMCs. Broader findings and caveats from the paper: The quantity of clinical and demographic metadata differed by source and by participant and was supplied without curation.

TCRbeta CDR3 regions were amplified from genomic DNA by means of the immunoSEQ Assay, a bias-controlled multiplex PCR. The paper's processing steps were these. Nucleated cell counts per sample were estimated from amplification of reference gene primers within the assay. To quantify the absolute abundance of each unique TCRbeta CDR3 rearrangement, sequence reads were collapsed and filtered. For each sample, productive Simpson clonality was calculated as the square root of Simpson's diversity index across productive rearrangements. The table was pulled from immuneACCESS by TCRdb, which kept in-frame rearrangements only. Such tables lose some clones; where checked, under half of the loss comes from unresolved V genes, and the rest has no known cause. That table furnishes V, J and clone size, whereas the DNA furnished D and trimming. This sample has some 300,000 clones in its table, and around nine tenths of those were observed once. The ten largest clones capture 1.7% of the sample.

The CDR3 contains 15 residues, cysteine and phenylalanine counted. Only the CDR3 DNA is retained, 45 bases long and in frame from the first base. The V end loses 6 bases and the J end loses 0 bases, and a stretch of 12 bases separates them. According to the germline V gene (reference sequence), CDR1 reads SEHNR and CDR2 reads FQNEAQ. Enrolling through a virtual design, the prospective study's participants ranged in age from roughly 18 to 95 years and lived across more than 20 United States geographic areas. In the prospective study, cohorts were assigned on the basis of participant-reported clinical history obtained from a screening survey and a study questionnaire. For ImmuneRACE Cohort 3, a participant was defined as recovered based on two consecutive negative NP/OP PCR tests, clearance by a healthcare professional, or resolution of symptoms. In the prospective study, whole blood, serum and a nasopharyngeal or oropharyngeal swab were collected from each participant by mobile phlebotomists. Participants in the prospective study had the option to provide additional blood draws and questionnaires over a 2-month period. Blood samples from the prospective study were shipped frozen or at room temperature prior to DNA extraction.

This receptor chain uses TRBV7-9 and TRBJ1-3; the D gene lacks a confident call. This TCR came from a woman aged 40 to 49 who had recovered from COVID-19. The sample was PBMCs or T cells enriched from blood (not recorded which). The DNA sequence is given as TGTGCCAGCAGTAAAAGTCAGGCCTCTGGAAACACCATATATTTT. This yields the protein CASSKSQASGNTIYF.